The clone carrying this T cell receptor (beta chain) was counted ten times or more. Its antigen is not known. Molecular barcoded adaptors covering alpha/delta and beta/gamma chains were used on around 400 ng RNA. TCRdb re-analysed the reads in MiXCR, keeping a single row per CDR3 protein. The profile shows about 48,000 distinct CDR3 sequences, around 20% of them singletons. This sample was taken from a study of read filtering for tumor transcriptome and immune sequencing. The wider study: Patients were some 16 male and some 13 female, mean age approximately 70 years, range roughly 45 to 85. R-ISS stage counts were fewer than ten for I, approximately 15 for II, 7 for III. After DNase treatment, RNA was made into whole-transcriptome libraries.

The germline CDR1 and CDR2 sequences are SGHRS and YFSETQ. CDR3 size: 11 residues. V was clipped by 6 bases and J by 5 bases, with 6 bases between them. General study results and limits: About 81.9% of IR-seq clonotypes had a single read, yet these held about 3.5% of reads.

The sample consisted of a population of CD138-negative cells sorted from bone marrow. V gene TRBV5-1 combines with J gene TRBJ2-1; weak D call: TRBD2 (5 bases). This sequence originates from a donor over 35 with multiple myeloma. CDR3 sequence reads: CASTRDNEQFF. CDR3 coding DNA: TGCGCCAGCACGAGGGACAATGAGCAGTTCTTC.